The sequence of this T cell receptor (beta chain) was determined in a study of T cells in Graves' hyperthyroidism and ophthalmopathy. Amplified regions were TCR beta CDR3 sequences from RNA transcripts. With the HTBI primer set, the TCR CDR3 went through a first round of RT-PCR. TCRdb re-called the multiplex PCR reads with MiXCR, one entry per CDR3 protein. Of over 250,000 distinct CDR3 sequences listed, around 20% are singletons. The CDR3 runs 17 residues. J was trimmed by 4 bases and V by 1 base; bases with no gene match: 11. Germline CDR1 reads SGHTS; CDR2 reads YDEGEE. This clonotype was detected a few times.

The V call is TRBV5-8, the J call TRBJ2-1; 7 bases align to TRBD2. The receptor was derived from a man under 40 with Graves' ophthalmopathy. Sequencing was performed on blood. CDR3 sequence: CASSLWGAGAGYNEQFF. The CDR3 nucleotides are TGTGCCAGCAGCTTGTGGGGTGCGGGAGCCGGATACAATGAGCAGTTCTTC.